The subject of this entry is one T cell receptor (beta chain). Its target is not known. The entry originates in a study of shared clonotypes between healthy human individuals. Deep-level running was used for the assay. Here immunoSEQ multiplex PCR was the method, and the copy in TCRdb shows in-frame clones only, minus some. The sample has roughly 2,300,000 clones, roughly 92% seen once. Study-level findings and limits: Generation of non-shared clonotypes was less probable than generation of clonotypes shared by all four donors. Larger richness was generally estimated for naive than memory subsets.

Donors, healthy HIV-negative adults, lacked recent acute infections or vaccinations. CDR3 length: 15 amino acids. Germline V CDR1 and CDR2: SGHRS, YFSETQ. V lost 0 bases and J 0 bases, leaving 10 bases between the germline ends. Material: naive CD4+ T cells from PBMCs. Subset in this sample: CD45RA+ positively selected. This clonotype originated in a man aged 18 to 30 in good health. Some clones in this sample may be carry-over from other donors' samples. V gene TRBV5-1 combines with J gene TRBJ2-7; D unclear. The CDR3 DNA sequence: TGCGCCAGCAGCTTGGACCCGTTACGCTCCTACGAGCAGTACTTC. It codes for CASSLDPLRSYEQYF.